Described below is a single TCR beta chain sequence and its context. Its antigen is as yet unknown. The junction had 5 bases not matched to a gene; V was cut back by 5 bases and J by 3 bases. Germline V gene lookup returns CDR1 SGHRS and CDR2 YFSETQ. The length of the CDR3 is 14 residues. This entry belongs to a study of T cell responses to AZD1222 COVID-19 vaccine. Broader study findings: Close to half of all spike-specific TCRs reportedly target regions of the variants that are unmutated. Donors were mostly white British, more females; clonal diversity possibly underestimated.

Profiled with immunoSEQ multiplex PCR; TCRdb holds only in-frame clones, not every one. The profile covers under 200,000 clones, with 80% to 95% appearing a single time and about 4.4% taken by the ten largest. J is TRBJ2-3 and V is TRBV5-1; 8 bases are a match to TRBD1. This TCR derives from an adult in good health. This material consisted of peripheral blood, taken on day 0 of AZD1222 vaccination. The CDR3 loop is CASSKQGGTDTQYF. The DNA of the CDR3 is TGCGCCAGCAGTAAACAGGGGGGAACAGATACGCAGTATTTT. Based on the CDR3 plus reference TRBV5-1 and TRBJ2-3, the full variable domain is KAGVTQTPRYLIKTRGQQVTLSCSPISGHRSVSWYQQTPGQGLQFLFEYFSETQRNKGNFPGRFSGRQFSNSRSEMNVSTLELGDSALYLCASSKQGGTDTQYFGPGTRLTVL.